The present T cell receptor (beta chain) was sequenced within a study of blood T cell repertoires in COVID-19. For the study at large: COVID-19 samples from acute and convalescent phases originated in the United States, Italy and Spain. T cells, B-cell-depleted T cells, or PBMCs supplied cDNA or gDNA.

Germline-derived CDR1 and CDR2 are SNHLY and FYNNEI. This CDR3 region has 11 residues. The V and J ends lost 6 bases and 9 bases respectively, with 11 bases between them. As handled by the study authors: Estimated nucleated cell counts came from reference gene primer amplification. The data were produced by immunoSEQ multiplex PCR, yet TCRdb's version contains in-frame clones alone and is incomplete. D and trimming come from the DNA, and the V and J calls and clone size come from that table. The profile shows about 55,000 clones, more than 70% of them singletons. The source is a man between 60 and 75 years old with active COVID-19. Sequenced input: peripheral blood. The genes are TRBV2 and TRBJ2-5, with D possibly being TRBD2 (6 bases). For the CDR3, the DNA is TGTGCCAGCAGGGGGGACTTGGCCCAGTACTTC. Its translation is CASRGDLAQYF.